This T cell receptor (beta chain) was sequenced for a study of T-cell reconstitution after alpha-beta-depleted transplantation in children. This CDR3 is 14 amino acids long. The V gene's germline CDR1 is SEHNR and CDR2 FQNEAQ (reference sequence). Deletions cut 2 bases from V and 6 bases from J, with 11 bases between. This clonotype showed up just a few times. Construction of the TCRbeta library involved unique molecular identifiers. TCRdb ran MiXCR on the PCR reads and lists one entry per CDR3 protein. The table records over 300,000 distinct CDR3 sequences, approximately 10% of them present only once.

Source: PBMCs from the stem cell graft donor, taken from the stem cell graft. The clonotype was recovered from a human donor who donated a stem cell graft to a child with acute lymphoblastic leukemia. V and J are TRBV7-9 and TRBJ2-4; maybe TRBD2 (6 bases). The CDR3 DNA reads TGTGCCAGCAGCTTAACCCAGGAGGGAAACATTCAGTACTTC. Its translation: CASSLTQEGNIQYF.